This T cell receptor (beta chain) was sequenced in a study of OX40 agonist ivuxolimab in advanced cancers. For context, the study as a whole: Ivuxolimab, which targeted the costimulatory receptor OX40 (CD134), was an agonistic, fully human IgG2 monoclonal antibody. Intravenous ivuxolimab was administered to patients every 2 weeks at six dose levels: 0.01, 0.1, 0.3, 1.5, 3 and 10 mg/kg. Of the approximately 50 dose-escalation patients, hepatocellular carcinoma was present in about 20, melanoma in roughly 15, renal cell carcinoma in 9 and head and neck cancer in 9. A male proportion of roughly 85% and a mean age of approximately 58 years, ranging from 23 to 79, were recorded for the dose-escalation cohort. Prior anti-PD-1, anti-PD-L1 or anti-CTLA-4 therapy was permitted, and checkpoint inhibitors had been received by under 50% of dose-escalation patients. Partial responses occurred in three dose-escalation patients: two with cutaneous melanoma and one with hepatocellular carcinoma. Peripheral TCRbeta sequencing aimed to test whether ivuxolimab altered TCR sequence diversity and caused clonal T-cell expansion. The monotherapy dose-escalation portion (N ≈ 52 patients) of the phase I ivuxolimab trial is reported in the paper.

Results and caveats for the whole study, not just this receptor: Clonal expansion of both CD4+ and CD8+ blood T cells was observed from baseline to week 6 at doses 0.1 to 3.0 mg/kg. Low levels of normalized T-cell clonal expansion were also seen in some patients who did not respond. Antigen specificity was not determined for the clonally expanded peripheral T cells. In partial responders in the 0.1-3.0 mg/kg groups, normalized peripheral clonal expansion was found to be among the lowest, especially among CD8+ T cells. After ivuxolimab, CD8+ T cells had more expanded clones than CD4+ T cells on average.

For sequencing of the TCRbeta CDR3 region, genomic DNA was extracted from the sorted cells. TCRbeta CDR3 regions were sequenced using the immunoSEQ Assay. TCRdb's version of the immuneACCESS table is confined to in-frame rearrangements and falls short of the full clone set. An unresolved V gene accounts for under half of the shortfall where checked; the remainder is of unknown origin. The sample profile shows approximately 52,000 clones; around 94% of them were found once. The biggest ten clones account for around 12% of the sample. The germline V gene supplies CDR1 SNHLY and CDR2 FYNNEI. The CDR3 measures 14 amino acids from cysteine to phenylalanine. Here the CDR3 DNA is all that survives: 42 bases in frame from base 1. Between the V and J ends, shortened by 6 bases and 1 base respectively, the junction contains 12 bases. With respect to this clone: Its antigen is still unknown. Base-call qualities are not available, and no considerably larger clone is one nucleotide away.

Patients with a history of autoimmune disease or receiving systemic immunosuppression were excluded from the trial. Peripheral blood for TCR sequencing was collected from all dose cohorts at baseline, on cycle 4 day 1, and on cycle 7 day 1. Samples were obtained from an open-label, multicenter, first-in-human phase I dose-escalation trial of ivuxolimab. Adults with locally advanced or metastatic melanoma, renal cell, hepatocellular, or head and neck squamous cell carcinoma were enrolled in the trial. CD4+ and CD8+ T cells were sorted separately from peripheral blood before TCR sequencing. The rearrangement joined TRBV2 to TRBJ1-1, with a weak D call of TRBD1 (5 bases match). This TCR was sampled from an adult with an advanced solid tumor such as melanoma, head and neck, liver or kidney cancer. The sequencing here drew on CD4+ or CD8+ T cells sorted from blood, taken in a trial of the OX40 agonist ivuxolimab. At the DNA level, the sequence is TGTGCCAGCAGGGGCGACAGCCGGAACACTGAAGCTTTCTTT. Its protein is CASRGDSRNTEAFF.